One sample yielded the 16 T cell receptor beta chains listed below, sequenced in a study of cytomegalovirus exposure and HLA in healthy donors. 13 Jbeta primers and 60 Vbeta primers were used for the PCR. The table came from immunoSEQ multiplex PCR; TCRdb's copy has only in-frame clones and leaves some out. The sample lists roughly 68,000 clones, 77% occurring once. The sequenced sample consisted of PBMCs. These receptors were taken from a male donor in good health and CMV-seropositive.

The chain employs TRBV5-1 and TRBJ2-7; 7 nucleotides align to TRBD1. CDR1 is SGHRS, CDR2 YFSETQ, per germline. The CDR3 totals 15 residues. After removal of 4 bases from V and 2 bases from J, the junction contained 9 bases not matched to a gene. CDR3 sequence: CASSGGDSVTYEQYF. The CDR3 bases are TGCGCCAGCAGCGGTGGGGACAGCGTGACCTACGAGCAGTACTTC.

This chain connects TRBV5-1 to TRBJ2-2, with D maybe TRBD1 (5 bases). The CDR3 spans 16 residues. Germline V CDR1 and CDR2: SGHRS, YFSETQ. V was trimmed by 0 bases and J by 1 base, leaving 10 bases between them. The CDR3 DNA sequence: TGCGCCAGCAGCTTGGGTCCCACAGGGAACACCGGGGAGCTGTTTTTT. Encoded protein: CASSLGPTGNTGELFF.

The chain links TRBV4-2 to TRBJ1-1; 10 bases map to TRBD1. Trimming at V came to 5 bases and at J to 5 bases, leaving 8 bases not matched to a gene. Germline CDR1 LGHNA, CDR2 YNFKEQ. This CDR3 contains 15 residues. In DNA, the CDR3 is TGTGCCAGCAGCTCGTCGACAGGGGGCGTGACTGAAGCTTTCTTT. Its protein product is CASSSSTGGVTEAFF.

V is TRBV19 and J is TRBJ2-1; 8 positions agree with TRBD2. The junction had 8 bases not matched to a gene; V was cut back by 0 bases and J by 7 bases. This CDR3 is 16 amino acids long. CDR1 is LNHDA, CDR2 SQIVND, per germline (reference sequence). Here the CDR3 DNA reads TGTGCCAGTAGTATAGATTACGAGCGGGGGAGGAATGAGCAGTTCTTC. Translation gives CASSIDYERGRNEQFF.

V gene TRBV29-1 combines with J gene TRBJ1-2; no reliable D call. Germline CDR1 reads SQVTM; CDR2 reads ANQGSEA. The CDR3 is 13 amino acids. The ends were cut back, 2 bases at V and 8 bases at J, with 15 bases in the middle. The CDR3 region has the DNA TGCAGCGTTGAAAAATGGGAGGCGGGCGGCTACACCTTC. Protein: CSVEKWEAGGYTF.

A word on this clone: The junction differs from germline at one of its ends, possibly a read error. The chain couples TRBV6-5 to TRBJ2-4; D perhaps matches TRBD1 (6 bases). The length of the CDR3 is 16 residues. The V gene's germline CDR1 is MNHEY and CDR2 SVGAGI. The CDR3 loop reads CTSSYSTGWSKNIQYF. DNA of the CDR3: TGTACCAGCAGTTACAGTACAGGGTGGTCCAAAAACATTCAGTACTTC.

The chain couples TRBV7-2 to TRBJ1-2; D ambiguous. This CDR3 region has 15 residues. Trimming cost V 1 base and J 5 bases, with 14 bases left between them. Looked up from germline, CDR1 is SGHTA and CDR2 is FQGNSA. In DNA, the CDR3 is TGTGCCAGCAGCTTAGGGAGGGTGGGGTTTTATGGCTACACCTTC. Amino acid sequence: CASSLGRVGFYGYTF. The variable domain in full, completed from reference TRBV7-2 and TRBJ1-2, reads GAGVSQSPSNKVTEKGKDVELRCDPISGHTALYWYRQSLGQGLEFLIYFQGNSAPDKSGLPSDRFSAERTGGSVSTLTIQRTQQEDSAVYLCASSLGRVGFYGYTFGSGTRLTVV.

This sequence joins TRBV10-2 and TRBJ2-5, with 8 bases aligning to TRBD1. Trimming took 4 bases from V and 2 from J; bases not matched to a gene: 9. CDR1 is WSHSY, CDR2 SAAADI, per germline. The CDR3 spans 16 residues. The CDR3: CASSVSGTGRQETQYF. The CDR3 coding sequence is TGCGCCAGCAGTGTCTCCGGGACAGGCCGTCAAGAGACCCAGTACTTC.

This clone came up once. This chain joins TRBV5-3 and TRBJ2-2, with 12 bases aligning to TRBD2. TRBV5-3 is marked as an open reading frame, function uncertain. The CDR3 runs 17 residues. Trimming removed 5 bases from V and 7 bases from J; junction bases left unmatched: 12. The CDR3 sequence: CARSDGTSGRLGGELFF. CDR3 DNA sequence: TGTGCCAGAAGTGACGGGACTAGCGGGCGGCTGGGCGGGGAGCTGTTTTTT.

The chain recombines TRBV7-9 with TRBJ2-5; D is perhaps TRBD2 (5 bases). Germline lookup yields CDR1 SEHNR and CDR2 FQNEAQ (reference sequence). Between the trimmed V and J ends, which lost 5 bases and 5 bases, there was a span of 15 bases. The CDR3 is made up of 14 amino acids. CDR3 in DNA: TGTGCCAGCAGCCTGGTCCGGAGGTCGGAGACCCAGTACTTC. This gives the protein CASSLVRRSETQYF.

This clone occurred once. The junction departs from germline at one end; a sequencing error may be responsible. The V and J genes are TRBV4-1 and TRBJ1-2; 7 bases line up with TRBD1. Germline CDR1 MGHRA, CDR2 YSYEKL. The CDR3 has 20 residues. The CDR3 nucleotides are TGCGCCAGCAGCCGTCGGACTCCGGGGGACAGAGAAGTCTCGGGCTATGGCTACCCCTTC. Its translation: CASSRRTPGDREVSGYGYPF.

The rearrangement joins TRBV6-5 to TRBJ1-2; 7 positions agree with TRBD1. Germline V lookup: CDR1 MNHEY, CDR2 SVGAGI. V trimming: 4 bases; J trimming: 3 bases; junction bases outside the gene matches: 5. The CDR3 has 14 amino acids. The DNA of the CDR3 is TGTGCCAGCAGTTTCCGACAGGGATACTATGGCTACACCTTC. It is translated as CASSFRQGYYGYTF.

The chain links TRBV7-9 to TRBJ2-7; TRBD1 might be the D (6 bases). Germline V CDR1 and CDR2: SEHNR, FQNEAQ (reference sequence). The ends were cut back, 4 bases at V and 3 bases at J, with 13 bases in the middle. The CDR3 is 14 amino acids. The CDR3 DNA is TGTGCCAGCAGCTCTCTGAGGACAGACTACGAGCAGTACTTC. This codes for CASSSLRTDYEQYF.

The CDR3 spells CASSFGQRRTEAFF. CDR3 DNA: TGTGCCAGCAGTTTCGGACAGAGAAGGACTGAAGCTTTCTTT. The gene calls are TRBV6-5 and TRBJ1-1; the D gene is possibly TRBD1 (6 bases). This CDR3 has 14 residues. Looked up from germline, CDR1 is MNHEY and CDR2 is SVGAGI. Trimming took 4 bases from V and 5 from J, leaving 14 bases between them.

V is TRBV12-5 and J is TRBJ1-4, with D possibly TRBD1 on 5 matching bases. The germline V and J ends were trimmed by 1 base and 8 bases, with 11 bases remaining between them. The CDR3 length is 14 residues. Germline CDR1 and CDR2: LGHNT and FRNRAP. CDR3 protein: CASGLGRGSEKLFF. CDR3 DNA sequence: TGTGCTAGTGGTTTGGGAAGGGGAAGCGAAAAACTGTTTTTT.

This clone occurred a few times. The chain combines TRBV6-6 with TRBJ2-5; unclear D gene. CDR3 length: 11 amino acids. Trimming shortened V by 6 bases and J by 4 bases, and 6 bases separated the two germline ends. The germline V gene encodes CDR1 MNHNY and CDR2 SVGAGI (reference sequence). The CDR3 nucleotides read TGTGCCAGCAGCTCCCTAGAGACCCAGTACTTC. It is translated as CASSSLETQYF.